This is a list of T cell receptor beta chains from one sample in a study of T cell responses to AZD1222 COVID-19 vaccine. TCRdb's table, derived via immunoSEQ multiplex PCR, lists solely in-frame clones and lacks some. The profile shows approximately 140,000 clones, approximately 92% of them singletons. The source material was peripheral blood, sampled on day 0 of AZD1222 vaccination. The source of these receptors is an adult in good health. CDR3s include the opening cysteine and the closing phenylalanine or tryptophan. Fields, in order: D gene, clone size, V gene, J gene, CDR3 DNA, CDR3 protein. The D gene is left open where the match is weak. Expanded clones get a size class; other rows say once, few or many, or leave the size out.

d_call: TRBD1; clone_size: NA; v_call: TRBV4-1; j_call: TRBJ2-7; cdr3_nt: TGCGCCAGCAGCCATGGGACAGATTCCGGACTCCCCTTCCGACAGTACTTC; cdr3_aa: CASSHGTDSGLPFRQYF
d_call: NA; clone_size: NA; v_call: TRBV7-8; j_call: TRBJ1-5; cdr3_nt: TGTGCCAGCAGCTTATTTGGCAGTAGCAATCAGCCCCAGCATTTT; cdr3_aa: CASSLFGSSNQPQHF
d_call: NA; clone_size: NA; v_call: TRBV28; j_call: TRBJ2-7; cdr3_nt: TGTGCCAGCAGTGCAAACCTCGACGAGCAGTACTTC; cdr3_aa: CASSANLDEQYF
d_call: NA; clone_size: few; v_call: TRBV5-6; j_call: TRBJ1-5; cdr3_nt: TGTGCCAGCAGCTTGGGGCTGAGTGGCAATCAGCCCCAGCATTTT; cdr3_aa: CASSLGLSGNQPQHF
d_call: TRBD2; clone_size: NA; v_call: TRBV4-1; j_call: TRBJ2-2; cdr3_nt: TGCGCCAGCAGCCGGATTCCCGGGACTAGCGGGACCGGGGAGCTGTTTTTT; cdr3_aa: CASSRIPGTSGTGELFF
d_call: TRBD1; clone_size: NA; v_call: TRBV10-3; j_call: TRBJ1-3; cdr3_nt: TGTGCCATCAGGGGACAGGTCTCTGGAAACACCATATATTTT; cdr3_aa: CAIRGQVSGNTIYF
d_call: TRBD2; clone_size: NA; v_call: TRBV5-4; j_call: TRBJ2-1; cdr3_nt: TGTGCCAGCAGCTTGGGCGGGAGGGGCGACAATGAGCAGTTCTTC; cdr3_aa: CASSLGGRGDNEQFF
d_call: TRBD2; clone_size: NA; v_call: TRBV9; j_call: TRBJ2-7; cdr3_nt: TGTGCCAGCAGCGCTGGGGTAGCGGGAGACTTGCACTACGAGCAGTACTTC; cdr3_aa: CASSAGVAGDLHYEQYF
d_call: TRBD1; clone_size: NA; v_call: TRBV6-5; j_call: TRBJ1-4; cdr3_nt: TGTGCCAGCAGTCTGGGACAGGGTGGCGAAAAACTGTTTTTT; cdr3_aa: CASSLGQGGEKLFF
d_call: NA; clone_size: NA; v_call: TRBV10-3; j_call: TRBJ1-1; cdr3_nt: TGTGCCATCAGTGAGTCCTTCGGAACGAACACTGAAGCTTTCTTT; cdr3_aa: CAISESFGTNTEAFF
d_call: NA; clone_size: NA; v_call: TRBV19; j_call: TRBJ1-1; cdr3_nt: TGTGCCAGTAGTACCGGGACATTCGCTGAAGCTTTCTTT; cdr3_aa: CASSTGTFAEAFF
d_call: TRBD2; clone_size: NA; v_call: TRBV7-2; j_call: TRBJ2-1; cdr3_nt: TGTGCCAGCAGCTTTAGCCGGTTGGCGGGAGGGCCTCGTGATGAGCAGTTCTTC; cdr3_aa: CASSFSRLAGGPRDEQFF
d_call: NA; clone_size: NA; v_call: TRBV7-9; j_call: TRBJ1-1; cdr3_nt: TGTGCCAGCAGCTCGGATGCCACAGGAAAAGCTTTCTTT; cdr3_aa: CASSSDATGKAFF
d_call: TRBD2; clone_size: NA; v_call: TRBV6-2/TRBV6-3; j_call: TRBJ2-7; cdr3_nt: TGTGCCAGCAGTTACCGCCGGGAGGCGATGGAGGAGCAGTACTTC; cdr3_aa: CASSYRREAMEEQYF
d_call: TRBD2; clone_size: once; v_call: TRBV24-1; j_call: TRBJ2-5; cdr3_nt: TGTGCCACCAGTGAGGGCGCGGGAGGGCCGGATTCCGACCAGTACTTC; cdr3_aa: CATSEGAGGPDSDQYF
d_call: NA; clone_size: NA; v_call: TRBV7-9; j_call: TRBJ1-5; cdr3_nt: TGTGCCAGCAGTCAACGTCGGCAGCATCAGCCCCAGCATTTT; cdr3_aa: CASSQRRQHQPQHF
d_call: NA; clone_size: NA; v_call: TRBV24-1; j_call: TRBJ2-3; cdr3_nt: TGTGCCACCAGTGATTCTCACAACCGGTCCACAGATACGCAGTATTTT; cdr3_aa: CATSDSHNRSTDTQYF
d_call: NA; clone_size: NA; v_call: TRBV15; j_call: TRBJ1-2; cdr3_nt: TGTGCCACCAGCAGAGATCAAATGAGGTCAGGGTATTTCTATGGCTACACCTTC; cdr3_aa: CATSRDQMRSGYFYGYTF
d_call: NA; clone_size: NA; v_call: TRBV18; j_call: TRBJ1-6; cdr3_nt: TGTGCCAGCTCAGGGACGGAAAGTAATTCACCCCTCCACTTT; cdr3_aa: CASSGTESNSPLHF
d_call: NA; clone_size: NA; v_call: TRBV6-2/TRBV6-3; j_call: TRBJ2-7; cdr3_nt: TGTGCCAGCAGTTACGGGGGAATCGGCTCGCCGCCTGCCGAGCAGTACTTC; cdr3_aa: CASSYGGIGSPPAEQYF
d_call: NA; clone_size: NA; v_call: TRBV7-3; j_call: TRBJ2-7; cdr3_nt: TGTGCCAGCAGCTTAAGCCCGGTCAACGAGCAGTACTTC; cdr3_aa: CASSLSPVNEQYF
d_call: TRBD1; clone_size: NA; v_call: TRBV5-6; j_call: TRBJ1-4; cdr3_nt: TGTGCCAGCAGCTTGGATTTGACAGGGGGCAGTGAAAAACTGTTTTTT; cdr3_aa: CASSLDLTGGSEKLFF
d_call: NA; clone_size: once; v_call: TRBV7-9; j_call: TRBJ2-3; cdr3_nt: TGTGCCAGCAGACCAGAGTTCGTCTCAGGGCAGTATTTT; cdr3_aa: CASRPEFVSGQYF
d_call: NA; clone_size: NA; v_call: TRBV14; j_call: TRBJ2-2; cdr3_nt: TGTGCCAGCAGCCCCGTGATGACGGCCAGCGGGGAGCTGTTTTTT; cdr3_aa: CASSPVMTASGELFF
d_call: TRBD2; clone_size: NA; v_call: TRBV5-5; j_call: TRBJ2-7; cdr3_nt: TGTGCCAGCAGCTTGGAAGAGAGCGGGAGGAAGGACGAGCAGTACTTC; cdr3_aa: CASSLEESGRKDEQYF
d_call: NA; clone_size: NA; v_call: TRBV10-1; j_call: TRBJ1-6; cdr3_nt: TGCGCCAGCAGTGAGTCTAGGAATTCACCCCTCCACTTT; cdr3_aa: CASSESRNSPLHF
d_call: NA; clone_size: NA; v_call: TRBV13; j_call: TRBJ2-2; cdr3_nt: TGTGCCAGCAGCTTACTCCGGGAGTGGGTCACCGGGGAGCTGTTTTTT; cdr3_aa: CASSLLREWVTGELFF
d_call: NA; clone_size: once; v_call: TRBV28; j_call: TRBJ2-5; cdr3_nt: TGTGCCAGCAGTGCAACAGGGTTTCACGAGACCCAGTACTTC; cdr3_aa: CASSATGFHETQYF
d_call: TRBD1; clone_size: NA; v_call: TRBV19; j_call: TRBJ2-5; cdr3_nt: TGTGCCAGTAGTCCAGGGGGCGAGACCCAGTACTTC; cdr3_aa: CASSPGGETQYF
d_call: NA; clone_size: NA; v_call: TRBV10-2; j_call: TRBJ2-6; cdr3_nt: TGCGCCAGCAGTCGGGATAGGTCTGGGGCCAACGTCCTGACTTTC; cdr3_aa: CASSRDRSGANVLTF
d_call: NA; clone_size: NA; v_call: TRBV5-6; j_call: TRBJ2-2; cdr3_nt: TGTGCCAGCAGCTTGGTGGGGACTGAAGGCGGGGAGCTGTTTTTT; cdr3_aa: CASSLVGTEGGELFF
d_call: NA; clone_size: NA; v_call: TRBV6-5; j_call: TRBJ2-1; cdr3_nt: TGTGCCAGCAGTTACGAAGGGCTAGTATTGGCGAATGAGCAGTTCTTC; cdr3_aa: CASSYEGLVLANEQFF
d_call: NA; clone_size: NA; v_call: TRBV4-3; j_call: TRBJ1-6; cdr3_nt: TGCGCCAGCAGCCAAGTTGGGGGATCACCCCTCCACTTT; cdr3_aa: CASSQVGGSPLHF
d_call: TRBD2; clone_size: NA; v_call: TRBV7-8; j_call: TRBJ2-1; cdr3_nt: TGTGCCAGCTCCCCCTGGACTAGCGGACCCGGGGGGAATGAGCAGTTCTTC; cdr3_aa: CASSPWTSGPGGNEQFF
d_call: TRBD2; clone_size: NA; v_call: TRBV5-1; j_call: TRBJ2-7; cdr3_nt: TGCGCCAGCAGCCCCTGGACTAGCTACGAGCAGTACTTC; cdr3_aa: CASSPWTSYEQYF
d_call: NA; clone_size: NA; v_call: TRBV24-1; j_call: TRBJ2-3; cdr3_nt: TGTGCCACCAGTGACCTGAGGTCCCAGGGAGAGGGCACAGATACGCAGTATTTT; cdr3_aa: CATSDLRSQGEGTDTQYF
d_call: TRBD2; clone_size: NA; v_call: TRBV27; j_call: TRBJ2-1; cdr3_nt: TGTGCCAGCAGTTACCCGTTTGGGGCGGGAGGGTATGAGCAGTTCTTC; cdr3_aa: CASSYPFGAGGYEQFF
d_call: NA; clone_size: NA; v_call: TRBV7-8; j_call: TRBJ1-1; cdr3_nt: TGTGCCAGCAGCTTACCAGGGGCAGAAGCTTTCTTT; cdr3_aa: CASSLPGAEAFF
d_call: NA; clone_size: NA; v_call: TRBV6-6; j_call: TRBJ1-5; cdr3_nt: TGTGCCAGCAGTTACAGGGGCAGCAATCAGCCCCAGCATTTT; cdr3_aa: CASSYRGSNQPQHF
d_call: TRBD2; clone_size: NA; v_call: TRBV2; j_call: TRBJ2-1; cdr3_nt: TGTGCCAGCAGTGCTATGACTAGCGGGGCCCGCGATGAGCAGTTCTTC; cdr3_aa: CASSAMTSGARDEQFF
d_call: TRBD2; clone_size: NA; v_call: TRBV6-1; j_call: TRBJ2-3; cdr3_nt: TGTGCCAGCAGTGAAATGGGACTAGCGGGAGATACGCAGTATTTT; cdr3_aa: CASSEMGLAGDTQYF
d_call: NA; clone_size: NA; v_call: TRBV30; j_call: TRBJ2-7; cdr3_nt: TGTGCCTGGAAGAATTCCTACGAGCAGTACTTC; cdr3_aa: CAWKNSYEQYF
d_call: TRBD1; clone_size: NA; v_call: TRBV28; j_call: TRBJ2-7; cdr3_nt: TGTGCCAGCAGTTCCGGACAGGGCTGGTACTTC; cdr3_aa: CASSSGQGWYF